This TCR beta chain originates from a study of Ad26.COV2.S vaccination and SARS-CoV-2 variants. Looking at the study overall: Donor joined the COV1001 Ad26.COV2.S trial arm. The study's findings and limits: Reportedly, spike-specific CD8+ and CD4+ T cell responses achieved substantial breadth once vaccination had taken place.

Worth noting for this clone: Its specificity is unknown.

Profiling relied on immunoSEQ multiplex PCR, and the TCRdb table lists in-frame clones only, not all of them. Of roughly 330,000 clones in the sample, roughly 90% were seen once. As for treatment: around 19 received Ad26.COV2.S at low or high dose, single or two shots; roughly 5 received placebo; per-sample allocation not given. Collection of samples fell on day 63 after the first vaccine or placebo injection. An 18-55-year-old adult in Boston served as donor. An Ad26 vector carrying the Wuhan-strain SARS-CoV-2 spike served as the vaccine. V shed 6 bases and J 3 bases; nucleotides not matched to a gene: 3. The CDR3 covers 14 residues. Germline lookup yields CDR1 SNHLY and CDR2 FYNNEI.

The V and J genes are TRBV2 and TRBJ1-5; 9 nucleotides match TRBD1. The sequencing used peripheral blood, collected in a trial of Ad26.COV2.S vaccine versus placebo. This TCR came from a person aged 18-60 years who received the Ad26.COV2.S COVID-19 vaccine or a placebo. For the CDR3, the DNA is TGTGCCAGCAGGGGGACAGGGAACAATCAGCCCCAGCATTTT. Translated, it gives CASRGTGNNQPQHF.